This T cell receptor beta chain was captured in a study of human thymus T cells. Study findings and constraints: What appeared biased in thymic and blood repertoires was the usage of V and J genes.

Libraries were prepared by immunoSEQ multiplex PCR; TCRdb keeps only in-frame clonotypes and omits some of them. The repertoire includes some 44,000 clones, over 90% of them detected once, and 0.15% to 0.2% sits in the top ten. Note on this clone: The antigen remains undetermined.

Germline CDR1 is SGHAT and CDR2 is FQNNGV. The CDR3 consists of 11 residues. With 3 bases removed from V and 2 bases from J, the gap between germline ends came to 1 base. J is TRBJ2-5 and V is TRBV11-2; D gene uncertain. Sequences were obtained from blood. This clonotype was sampled from a girl under two years old with a congenital heart defect but otherwise immunologically healthy. CDR3 loop: CASSLQETQYF. CDR3 in DNA: TGTGCCAGCAGCTTGCAAGAGACCCAGTACTTC.